This record looks at one TCR beta chain sequence and its context. Its specificity is unknown. Genomic DNA served as template for TCR beta VDJ and CDR3 profiling. TCRdb redid the calling of the reads with MiXCR, one entry per CDR3 protein. This table holds approximately 200,000 distinct CDR3 sequences, under 70% found once. The data belong to a study of CD8+CD57+ T cells in acquired aplastic anemia. Study as a whole: Average DNA yield from sorted CD4+ and CD8+ cells was about 3 ug.

Points from the study as a whole: Significant differences in CD8+ Simpson's diversity were not observed between patients and controls. There were over 25 CD8+ CDR3 sequences that occurred in both patients and controls.

The germline V and J ends were trimmed by 5 bases and 4 bases, with 11 bases remaining between them. The CDR3 is made up of 13 amino acids. Per the germline V gene, CDR1 is SGHVS and CDR2 is FQNEAQ. The sequence was obtained from a human donor with severe aplastic anemia or a healthy control (not recorded which). Source material: sorted CD4+, CD8+, or CD8+CD57+ T cells (not recorded which) from PBMCs. This chain uses TRBV7-8 with TRBJ2-5, with D unclear. The CDR3 loop reads CASSPVAGETQYF. The CDR3 nucleotides read TGTGCCAGCAGCCCCGTAGCCGGAGAGACCCAGTACTTC.